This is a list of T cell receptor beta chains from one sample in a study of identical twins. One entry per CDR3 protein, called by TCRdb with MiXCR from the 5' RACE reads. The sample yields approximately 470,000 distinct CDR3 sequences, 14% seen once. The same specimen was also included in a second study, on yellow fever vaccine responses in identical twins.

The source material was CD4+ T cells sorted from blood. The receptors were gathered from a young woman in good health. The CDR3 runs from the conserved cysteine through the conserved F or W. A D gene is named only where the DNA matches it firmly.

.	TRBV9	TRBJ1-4	CASSERSGGEKLFF
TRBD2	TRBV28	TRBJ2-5	CASSPPGLAQETQYF
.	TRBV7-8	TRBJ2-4	CASSLEVRLHF
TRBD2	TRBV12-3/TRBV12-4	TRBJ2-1	CASSSTGLAGVNEQFF
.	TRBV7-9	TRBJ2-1	CASSEPPSNNEQFF
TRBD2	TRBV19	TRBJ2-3	CASSRLAGARTDTQYF
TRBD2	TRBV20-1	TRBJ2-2	CSARRREGTGELFF
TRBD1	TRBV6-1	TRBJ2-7	CASTPYGTGGYEQYF
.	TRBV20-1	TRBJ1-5	CSARDLGMIQPQHF
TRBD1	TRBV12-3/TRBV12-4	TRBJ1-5	CASGLRTGVNQPQHF
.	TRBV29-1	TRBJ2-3	CSAPRQRSTDTQYF
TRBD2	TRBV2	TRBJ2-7	CAGGTSGSGAYEQYF
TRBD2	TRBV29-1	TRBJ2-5	CSAQGLAGEETQYF
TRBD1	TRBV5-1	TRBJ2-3	CASSFRTGSDTQYF
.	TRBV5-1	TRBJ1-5	CASSPQTGLHQPQHF
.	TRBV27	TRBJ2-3	CASRVLGALDTQYF
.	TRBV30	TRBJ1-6	CAWISNSPLHF
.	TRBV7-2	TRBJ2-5	CASSFLGLETQYF
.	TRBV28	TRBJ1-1	CASSARGNTEAFF
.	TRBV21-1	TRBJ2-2	CASSSETVLGTGSMNTGELFF
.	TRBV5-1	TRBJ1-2	CASSFGTSVISYGYTF
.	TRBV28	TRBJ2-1	CASSPFPGHKNNEQFF
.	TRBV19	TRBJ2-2	CASSIDRLNTGELFF
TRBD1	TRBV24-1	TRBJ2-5	CATNDPRDRAFETQYF
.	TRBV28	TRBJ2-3	CASSLTGNNTQYF
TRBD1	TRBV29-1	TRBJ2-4	CSARPTGLAKNIQYF
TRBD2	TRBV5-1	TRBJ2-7	CASSLEASGGYEQYF
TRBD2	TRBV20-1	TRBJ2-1	CSARGTAGGWDEQFF
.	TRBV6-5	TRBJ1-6	CASSYSSRSSYNSPLHF
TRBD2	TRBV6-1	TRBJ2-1	CASSHKGTSDEQFF
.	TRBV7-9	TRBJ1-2	CASSPDASLGYTF
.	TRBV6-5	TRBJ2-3	CASSYGGGSSTDTQYF
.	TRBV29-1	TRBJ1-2	CSVVTTGLGEETF
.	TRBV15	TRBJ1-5	CATSRDREPQHF
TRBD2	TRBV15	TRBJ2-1	CATSRGLAGEVLNEQFF
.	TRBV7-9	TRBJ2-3	CASSSEGADTQYF
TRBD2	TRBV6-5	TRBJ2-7	CASSYEREVRYEQYF
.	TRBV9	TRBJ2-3	CASSVGATDTQYF
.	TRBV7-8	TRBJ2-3	CASSHRGGDTQYF
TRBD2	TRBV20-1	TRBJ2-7	CSADSGSMSSYEQYF
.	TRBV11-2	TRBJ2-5	CASSLAYNGAQYF
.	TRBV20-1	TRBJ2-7	CSASRPDHYEQYF
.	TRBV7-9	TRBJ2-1	CASSLMQGSIYNEQFF
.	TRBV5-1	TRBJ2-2	CASSSGGYGTGELFF
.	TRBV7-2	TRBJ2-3	CASSPPDRVAADTQYF
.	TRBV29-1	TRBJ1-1	CSVLRSGTEAFF
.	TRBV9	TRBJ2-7	CASSVGRAETYEQYF
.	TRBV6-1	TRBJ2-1	CASSPRGDRTNEQFF
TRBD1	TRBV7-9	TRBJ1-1	CASSLGFPGQMNTEAFF
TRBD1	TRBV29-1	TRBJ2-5	CSVDRGSEETQYF
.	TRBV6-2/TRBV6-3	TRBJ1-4	CASSRLVSGKNEKLFF
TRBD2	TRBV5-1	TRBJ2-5	CASSLRLAGAFSQETQYF
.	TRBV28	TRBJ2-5	CASSRPGLETQYF